Detailed here is one T cell receptor beta chain. Its antigen is currently unknown. The data stem from a study of cytomegalovirus exposure and HLA in healthy donors. With 60 Vbeta and 13 Jbeta primers, the PCR was carried out. The assay was immunoSEQ multiplex PCR, and TCRdb's table has in-frame clones only and misses some. This table holds about 100,000 clones, about 80% found once. The CDR3 covers 14 residues. Germline loops: CDR1 MNHNS, CDR2 SASEGT. V shed 2 bases and J shed 7 bases, with 15 bases lying between them. Study findings and constraints: Later analysis suggested links between common viral pathogens and several top significant clusters.

Nominally healthy donors provided the samples, though records likely missed some immune exposures. The clonotype comes from a man between 25 and 39 years old in good health and CMV-seronegative. Sequencing was performed on PBMCs. The chain carries TRBV6-1 and TRBJ2-7; possibly TRBD2 for D (5 bases). CDR3 protein: CASSEIERVWEQYF. The CDR3 DNA is TGTGCCAGCAGTGAAATCGAGAGGGTATGGGAGCAGTACTTC.